This paragraph reports one TCR beta chain. The sample is drawn from a study of type 1 regulatory T cells. Overall study context: T-allo10 is a Tr1-enriched, alloantigen-specific CD4 T cell product made in vitro.

CDR1 and CDR2 from the germline V gene are SGHDN and FVKESK. This CDR3 contains 13 residues. V dropped 5 bases and J dropped 6 bases, with 11 bases sitting between them. TCRdb used MiXCR to reprocess the reads, holding one entry per CDR3 protein. The sample consists of approximately 100,000 distinct CDR3 sequences, around a third of them appearing once. Sequenced: CD4+ T cells, either the whole sample or a sorted fraction (not recorded which). This TCR was sampled from a human donor in good health. V is TRBV14 and J is TRBJ2-1; TRBD1 might be the D (6 bases). CDR3 protein: CASSLGALNEQFF. CDR3 nucleotide sequence: TGTGCCAGCAGCTTGGGGGCCCTCAATGAGCAGTTCTTC.